The clone carrying this TCR beta chain was counted at least ten times. Its antigen remains unidentified. This specimen belongs to a study of breast tumors, draining lymph nodes, adjacent tissues. TCRdb processed the multiplex PCR reads anew with MiXCR; each CDR3 protein has one entry. The sample has about 15,000 distinct CDR3 sequences; approximately 50% are singletons. This CDR3 has 14 residues. Germline V gene data show CDR1 as WSHSY and CDR2 as SAAADI. The V and J ends lost 8 bases and 0 bases respectively, with 11 bases between them. Whole-study findings and limits: Luminal-like breast cancer showed significantly greater tumor-nontumor repertoire similarity than basal-like breast cancer did. Tumor repertoires ranked between lymph nodes and nontumor tissue in diversity, with V and J gene preferences. The data were judged consistent with most tumor T cells coming from lymph node and expanding in tumor. Tumor T cell lymph node origin was a supported hypothesis, not proven.

The sequenced sample consisted of tumor-adjacent breast tissue. The receptor was isolated from a female donor with breast cancer. Some clones in this sample may be carry-over from other donors' samples. V and J are TRBV10-2 and TRBJ2-1, with D uncertain. In DNA form, the CDR3 reads TGCGCCAGCTCACCTGAGAGCTCCTACAATGAGCAGTTCTTC. It yields the protein CASSPESSYNEQFF.